Each of the 8 T cell receptor beta chains below was sequenced from the same sample in a study of human T cells and chemical hapten exposure. One entry per CDR3 protein results from TCRdb running MiXCR on the RACE reads. The data show some 99,000 distinct CDR3 sequences, roughly a tenth seen once. Time point defined: patch test 2, 6 weeks after DPC sensitization. Treatment noted: therapeutic diphenylcyclopropenone sensitization with weekly scalp DPC. Sequencing used whole blood, obtained in connection with sensitization to the hapten diphenylcyclopropenone (DPC). Source of these receptors: a woman aged 40 to 50 with alopecia areata. Some clones in this sample may be carry-over from other donors' samples.

This clonotype was counted a single time. This chain joins TRBV18 and TRBJ1-1; the match to TRBD1 covers 7 bases. CDR1 is KGHSH, CDR2 LQKENI, per germline. Trimming removed 1 base from V and 10 bases from J; junction bases left unmatched: 9. There are 14 residues in the CDR3. The CDR3: CASSPLVLPGGAFF. DNA of the CDR3: TGTGCCAGCTCACCACTTGTTCTTCCAGGGGGAGCTTTCTTT.

This clonotype was counted ten times or more. V gene TRBV6-2 or TRBV6-3 combines with J gene TRBJ2-7, with D perhaps matching TRBD2 (7 bases). The CDR3 has 15 amino acids. Deletions cut 8 bases from V and 7 bases from J, with 24 bases between. Germline values: CDR1 MNHEY, CDR2 SVGEGT. This CDR3 is CASRGARLYVGEQYF. For the CDR3, the DNA is TGTGCCAGCCGGGGGGCTAGGCTTTACGTCGGGGAGCAGTACTTC.

The J gene is TRBJ2-7, the V gene TRBV12-2. TRBV12-2 is reported as a pseudogene. The CDR3 sequence is 15 residues long. The CDR3 DNA reads as TGTGCAAGTCGCCAGAGCTGGATAACGAGCTACGAGCAGTACTTC. This translates into CASRQSWITSYEQYF.

This clonotype showed up many times. This chain uses TRBV27 with TRBJ2-2; either TRBD1 or TRBD2 may fit D (5 bases each). Germline CDR1 MNHEY, CDR2 SMNVEV (reference sequence). The CDR3 totals 15 residues. Deletions cut 2 bases from V and 6 bases from J, with 13 bases between. CDR3 protein: CASSLGLVGAGELFF. CDR3 DNA: TGTGCCAGCAGTTTAGGTTTGGTGGGGGCCGGGGAGCTGTTTTTT.

A few counts support this clonotype. This chain uses TRBV2 with TRBJ2-3; the D gene could be TRBD1 or TRBD2 (5 bases each). V lost 6 bases to trimming and J lost 2 bases, with 12 bases between them. Germline lookup yields CDR1 SNHLY and CDR2 FYNNEI. The CDR3 is made up of 14 amino acids. CDR3 sequence: CASRPGPFTDTQYF. DNA of the CDR3: TGTGCCAGCAGGCCGGGACCCTTCACAGATACGCAGTATTTT.

This rearrangement joins TRBV29-1 to TRBJ2-4; D perhaps matches TRBD1 (6 bases). Germline CDR1 reads SQVTM; CDR2 reads ANQGSEA. V was trimmed by 6 bases and J by 7 bases, leaving 16 bases between them. The CDR3 is made up of 13 amino acids. CDR3 DNA sequence: TGCAGCGTCGCCTCACAGGGAGAGAACATTCAGTACTTC. Translated, it gives CSVASQGENIQYF.

This chain joins TRBV4-1 and TRBJ2-7, with a tentative D call TRBD2 (5 bases). Per the germline V gene, CDR1 is MGHRA and CDR2 is YSYEKL. The CDR3 loop spans 16 amino acids. The V end was cut by 0 bases, the J end by 1 base, with 13 bases between. Here the CDR3 DNA reads TGCGCCAGCAGCCAAGACCCGAGGGCGGCATCCTACGAGCAGTACTTC. Its protein product is CASSQDPRAASYEQYF.

This clonotype was seen repeatedly, ten times or more. The chain is built from TRBV4-3 and TRBJ2-3; possibly TRBD2 for D (6 bases). The CDR3 has 14 residues. Germline CDR1 LGHNA, CDR2 YSLEER. V lost 5 bases and J lost 6, with 15 bases in between. CDR3 nucleotide sequence: TGCGCCAGCAGCGTGGGGGGTTGGGCTGATACGCAGTATTTT. This gives the protein CASSVGGWADTQYF.